One TCR beta chain is described in this entry. Germline V lookup: CDR1 MGHDK, CDR2 SYGVNS. The CDR3 loop spans 14 amino acids. V shed 5 bases, J shed 2 bases, and the junction held 4 bases outside the gene matches. Assay: immunoSEQ multiplex PCR; the TCRdb copy retains only in-frame clones and omits some. The data contain some 200,000 clones, around 89% of them singletons. The sample belongs to a study of blood T cell repertoires in COVID-19. This receptor was obtained from a woman aged 18 to 35 who had recovered from COVID-19. Sequencing used PBMCs or T cells enriched from blood (not recorded which). The V gene is TRBV25-1, the J gene TRBJ2-7, with 9 bases matching TRBD2. The CDR3 reads CASSPLAGPYEQYF. CDR3 nucleotide sequence: TGTGCCAGCAGTCCCCTAGCGGGGCCCTACGAGCAGTACTTC.